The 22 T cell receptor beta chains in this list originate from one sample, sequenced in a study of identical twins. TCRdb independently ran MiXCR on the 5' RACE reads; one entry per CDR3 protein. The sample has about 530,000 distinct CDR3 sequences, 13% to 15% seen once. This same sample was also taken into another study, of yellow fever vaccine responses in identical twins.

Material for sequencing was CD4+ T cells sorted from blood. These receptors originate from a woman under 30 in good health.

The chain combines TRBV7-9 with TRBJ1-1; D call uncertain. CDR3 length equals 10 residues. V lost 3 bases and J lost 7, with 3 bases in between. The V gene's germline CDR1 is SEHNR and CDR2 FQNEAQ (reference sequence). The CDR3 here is CASSFYEAFF. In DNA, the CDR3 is TGTGCCAGCAGCTTTTATGAAGCTTTCTTT.

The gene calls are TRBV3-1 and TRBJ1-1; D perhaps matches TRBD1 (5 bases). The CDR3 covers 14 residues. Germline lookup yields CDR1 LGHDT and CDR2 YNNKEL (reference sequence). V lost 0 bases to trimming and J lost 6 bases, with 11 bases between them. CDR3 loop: CASSQEGGIAEAFF. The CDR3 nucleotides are TGTGCCAGCAGCCAAGAGGGGGGGATCGCTGAAGCTTTCTTT.

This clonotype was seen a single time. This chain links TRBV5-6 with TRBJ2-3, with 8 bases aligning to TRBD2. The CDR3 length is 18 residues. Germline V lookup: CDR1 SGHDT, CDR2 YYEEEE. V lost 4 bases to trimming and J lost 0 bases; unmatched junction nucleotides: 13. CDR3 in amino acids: CASSRLAGISASTDTQYF. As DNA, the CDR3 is TGTGCCAGCAGCCGCCTAGCGGGCATATCCGCTAGCACAGATACGCAGTATTTT. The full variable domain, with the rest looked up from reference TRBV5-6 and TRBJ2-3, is DAGVTQSPTHLIKTRGQQVTLRCSPKSGHDTVSWYQQALGQGPQFIFQYYEEEERQRGNFPDRFSGHQFPNYSSELNVNALLLGDSALYLCASSRLAGISASTDTQYFGPGTRLTVL.

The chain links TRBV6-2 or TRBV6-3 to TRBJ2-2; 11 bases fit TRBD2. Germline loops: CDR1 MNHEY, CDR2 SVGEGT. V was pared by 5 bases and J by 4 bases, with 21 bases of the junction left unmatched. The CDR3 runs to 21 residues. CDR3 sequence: CASSRRRLAGSIERVTGELFF. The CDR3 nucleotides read TGTGCCAGCAGTAGGAGGAGACTAGCGGGATCTATAGAGCGGGTCACCGGGGAGCTGTTTTTT.

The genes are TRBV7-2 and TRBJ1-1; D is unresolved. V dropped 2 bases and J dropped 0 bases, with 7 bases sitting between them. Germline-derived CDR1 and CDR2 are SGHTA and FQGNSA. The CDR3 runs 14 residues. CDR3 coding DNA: TGTGCCAGCAGCTTAAGGTCCCTGAACACTGAAGCTTTCTTT. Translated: CASSLRSLNTEAFF.

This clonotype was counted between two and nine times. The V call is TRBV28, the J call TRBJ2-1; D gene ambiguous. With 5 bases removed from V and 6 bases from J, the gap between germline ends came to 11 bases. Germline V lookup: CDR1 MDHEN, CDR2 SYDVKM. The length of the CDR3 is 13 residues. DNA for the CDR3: TGTGCCAGCAGTACCCTATGGGGCAATGAGCAGTTCTTC. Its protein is CASSTLWGNEQFF.

The chain's CDR3 is CASSQDPGAVSYNEQFF. In nucleotides, the CDR3 is TGTGCCAGCAGCCAAGATCCGGGAGCGGTTTCCTACAATGAGCAGTTCTTC. This sequence joins TRBV4-2 and TRBJ2-1; possible D gene TRBD2, 6 bases. The CDR3 loop spans 17 amino acids. Germline V CDR1 and CDR2: LGHNA, YNFKEQ. V lost 0 bases to trimming and J lost 1 base, with 13 bases between them.

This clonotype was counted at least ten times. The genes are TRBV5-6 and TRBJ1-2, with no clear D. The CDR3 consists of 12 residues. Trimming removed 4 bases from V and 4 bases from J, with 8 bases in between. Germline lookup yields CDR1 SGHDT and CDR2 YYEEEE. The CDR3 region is CASSPEGYGYTF. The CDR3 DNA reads TGTGCCAGCAGCCCTGAGGGCTATGGCTACACCTTC. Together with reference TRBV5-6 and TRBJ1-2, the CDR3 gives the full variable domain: DAGVTQSPTHLIKTRGQQVTLRCSPKSGHDTVSWYQQALGQGPQFIFQYYEEEERQRGNFPDRFSGHQFPNYSSELNVNALLLGDSALYLCASSPEGYGYTFGSGTRLTVV.

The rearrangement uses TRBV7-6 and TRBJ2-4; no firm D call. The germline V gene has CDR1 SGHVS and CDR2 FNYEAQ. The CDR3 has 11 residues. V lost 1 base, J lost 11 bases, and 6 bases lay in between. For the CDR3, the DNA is TGTGCCAGCAGCTTAGGATTTCTTCAGTACTTC. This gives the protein CASSLGFLQYF.

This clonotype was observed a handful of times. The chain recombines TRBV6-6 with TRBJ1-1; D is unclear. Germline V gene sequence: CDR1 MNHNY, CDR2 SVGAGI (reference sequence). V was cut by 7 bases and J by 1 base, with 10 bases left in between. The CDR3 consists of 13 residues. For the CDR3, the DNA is TGTGCCAGCATTGGACCTCAGAACACTGAAGCTTTCTTT. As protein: CASIGPQNTEAFF.

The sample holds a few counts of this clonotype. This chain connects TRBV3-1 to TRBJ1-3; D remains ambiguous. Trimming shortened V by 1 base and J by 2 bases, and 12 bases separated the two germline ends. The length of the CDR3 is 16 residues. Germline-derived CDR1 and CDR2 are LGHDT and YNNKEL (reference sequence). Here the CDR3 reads CASSQGNGVAGNTIYF. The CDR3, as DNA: TGTGCCAGCAGCCAAGGAAACGGGGTGGCTGGAAACACCATATATTTT. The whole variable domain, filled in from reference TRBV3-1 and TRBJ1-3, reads DTAVSQTPKYLVTQMGNDKSIKCEQNLGHDTMYWYKQDSKKFLKIMFSYNNKELIINETVPNRFSPKSPDKAHLNLHINSLELGDSAVYFCASSQGNGVAGNTIYFGEGSWLTVV.

The CDR3 region has the DNA TGTGCCAGCAGTGCACTGGACTTCAAAGAGACCCAGTACTTC. Protein sequence: CASSALDFKETQYF. This chain connects TRBV2 to TRBJ2-5; TRBD2 is a possible D gene (5 bases). Germline lookup yields CDR1 SNHLY and CDR2 FYNNEI. This CDR3 has 14 amino acids. Trimming cost V 4 bases and J 3 bases, with 12 bases left between them.

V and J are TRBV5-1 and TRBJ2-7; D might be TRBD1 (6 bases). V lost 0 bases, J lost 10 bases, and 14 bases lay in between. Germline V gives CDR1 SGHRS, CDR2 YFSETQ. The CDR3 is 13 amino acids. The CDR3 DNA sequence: TGCGCCAGCAGCTTGGAGACAAAGGGGGAACAGTACTTC. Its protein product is CASSLETKGEQYF.

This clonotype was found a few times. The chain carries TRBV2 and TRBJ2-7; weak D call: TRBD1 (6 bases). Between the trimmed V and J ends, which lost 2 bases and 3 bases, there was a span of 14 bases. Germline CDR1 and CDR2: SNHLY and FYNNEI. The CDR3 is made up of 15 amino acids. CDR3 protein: CASSESGQLVYEQYF. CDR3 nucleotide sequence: TGTGCCAGCAGTGAAAGCGGACAGCTCGTCTACGAGCAGTACTTC.

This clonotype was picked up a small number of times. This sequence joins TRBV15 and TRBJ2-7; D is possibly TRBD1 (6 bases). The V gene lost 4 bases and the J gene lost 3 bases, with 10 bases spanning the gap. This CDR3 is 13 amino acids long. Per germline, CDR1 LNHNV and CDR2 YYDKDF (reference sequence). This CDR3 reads CATSTGQNYEQYV. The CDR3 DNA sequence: TGTGCCACCAGCACTGGACAGAACTACGAGCAGTACGTC.

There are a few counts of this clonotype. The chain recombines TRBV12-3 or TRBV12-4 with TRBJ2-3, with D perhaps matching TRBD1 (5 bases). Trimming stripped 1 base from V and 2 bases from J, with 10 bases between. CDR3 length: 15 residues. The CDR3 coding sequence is TGTGCCAGCAGTTTAGACAGGCCTACCACAGATACGCAGTATTTT. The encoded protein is CASSLDRPTTDTQYF.

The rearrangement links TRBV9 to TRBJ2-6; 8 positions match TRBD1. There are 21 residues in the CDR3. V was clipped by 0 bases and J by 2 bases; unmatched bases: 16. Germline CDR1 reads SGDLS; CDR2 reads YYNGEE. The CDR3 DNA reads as TGTGCCAGCAGCGTAGTGGGTCCCCGAACAGGGGGTTTAGCTGGGGCCAACGTCCTGACTTTC. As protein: CASSVVGPRTGGLAGANVLTF.

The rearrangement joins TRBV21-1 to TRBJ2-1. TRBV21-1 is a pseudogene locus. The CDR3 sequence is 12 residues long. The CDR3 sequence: CASSKGGYEQFF. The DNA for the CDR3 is TGTGCCAGCAGCAAAGGGGGTTATGAGCAGTTCTTC.

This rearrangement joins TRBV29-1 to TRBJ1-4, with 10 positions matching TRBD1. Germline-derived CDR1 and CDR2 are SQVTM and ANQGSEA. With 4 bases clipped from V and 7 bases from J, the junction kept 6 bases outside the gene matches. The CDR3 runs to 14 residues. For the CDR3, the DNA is TGCAGCGTTGGAGTGGGACAGGGGAGTGAAAAACTGTTTTTT. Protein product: CSVGVGQGSEKLFF.

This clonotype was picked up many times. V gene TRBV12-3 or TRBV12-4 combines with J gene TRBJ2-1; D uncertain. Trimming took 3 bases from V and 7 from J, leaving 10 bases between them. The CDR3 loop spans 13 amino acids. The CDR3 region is CASSLDLGNEQFF. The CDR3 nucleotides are TGTGCCAGCAGTTTGGACCTCGGGAATGAGCAGTTCTTC.

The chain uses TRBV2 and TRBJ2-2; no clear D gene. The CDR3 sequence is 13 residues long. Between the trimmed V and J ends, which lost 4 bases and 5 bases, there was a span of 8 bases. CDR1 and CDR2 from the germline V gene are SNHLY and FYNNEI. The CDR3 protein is CASSVYRTGELFF. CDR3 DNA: TGTGCCAGCAGTGTATACCGGACCGGGGAGCTGTTTTTT.

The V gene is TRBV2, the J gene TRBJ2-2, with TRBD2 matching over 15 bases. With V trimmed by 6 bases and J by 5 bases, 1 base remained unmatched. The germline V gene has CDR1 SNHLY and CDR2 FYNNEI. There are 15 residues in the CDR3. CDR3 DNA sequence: TGTGCCAGCAGCGGGACTAGCGGGAGGACCGGGGAGCTGTTTTTT. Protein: CASSGTSGRTGELFF.